The TCR beta chain under discussion was sequenced for a study of blood T cell repertoires in COVID-19. The V end was cut by 5 bases, the J end by 0 bases, with 13 bases between. Per germline, CDR1 SNHLY and CDR2 FYNNEI. The CDR3 length is 15 residues. The data were produced by immunoSEQ multiplex PCR, yet TCRdb's version contains in-frame clones alone and is incomplete. Of around 200,000 clones in the sample, 80% to 90% were seen once. Sequenced material: PBMCs or T cells enriched from blood (not recorded which). This clonotype was obtained from a middle-aged woman with acute COVID-19. The chain uses TRBV2 and TRBJ1-2; no clear D gene. The CDR3 nucleotides are TGTGCCAGCAGTTCTTACACCGGAGCTAACTATGGCTACACCTTC. It encodes CASSSYTGANYGYTF.